This passage covers 13 T cell receptor beta chains from one sample sequenced in a study of cytomegalovirus exposure and HLA in healthy donors (dated by TCRdb to 2015 to 2018). Library preparation was by the immunoSEQ multiplex PCR assay. A mixture of 60 forward primers for TCR Vbeta segments and 13 reverse primers for TCR Jbeta segments was used in the multiplex PCR. Sourced from immuneACCESS, this table was stored by TCRdb with only in-frame sequences that have V and J called. A share of the clones is absent; for the studies checked, an unresolved V gene accounts for under half, and the remainder has no known explanation. In all, the sample holds about 190,000 clones, and about four fifths of those were seen once. In total, the top ten clones hold about 1.8% of the sample. The specimen sequenced was PBMCs. These receptor sequences come from a young man in good health and CMV-seronegative.

The chain couples TRBV5-6 to TRBJ2-3; 11 bases line up with TRBD2. The germline V gene encodes CDR1 SGHDT and CDR2 YYEEEE. CDR3 length equals 14 residues. Trimming took 5 bases from V and 4 from J; bases not matched to a gene: 3. The CDR3: CASSSGGAPDTQYF. CDR3 coding DNA: TGTGCCAGCAGTAGCGGGGGGGCCCCAGATACGCAGTATTTT.

This clone was found once. This chain uses TRBV7-3 with TRBJ2-7, with D tentatively TRBD2 (6 bases). Germline V gives CDR1 SGHTA, CDR2 FQGTGA. V was clipped by 5 bases and J by 2 bases, with 13 bases between them. CDR3 length equals 14 residues. The CDR3 reads CASSPLGGTYEQYF. The CDR3 DNA sequence: TGTGCCAGCAGCCCCCTGGGCGGGACCTACGAGCAGTACTTC. Full variable domain (outside the CDR3, taken from reference TRBV7-3 and TRBJ2-7): GAGVSQTPSNKVTEKGKYVELRCDPISGHTALYWYRQSLGQGPEFLIYFQGTGAADDSGLPNDRFFAVRPEGSVSTLKIQRTERGDSAVYLCASSPLGGTYEQYFGPGTRLTVT.

This clone has a handful of counts. The chain uses TRBV29-1 and TRBJ1-1; 8 nucleotides align to TRBD1. Germline CDR1 is SQVTM and CDR2 is ANQGSEA. The CDR3 consists of 13 residues. Trimming took 6 bases from V and 0 from J; bases not matched to a gene: 3. The CDR3 DNA follows: TGCAGCGTCCGACAGGGGTTGAACACTGAAGCTTTCTTT. Protein: CSVRQGLNTEAFF.

V and J are TRBV19 and TRBJ1-2; no clear D gene. The germline V gene has CDR1 LNHDA and CDR2 SQIVND (reference sequence). The V end was cut by 7 bases, the J end by 0 bases, with 15 bases between. This CDR3 contains 15 residues. CDR3 coding DNA: TGTGCCAGTAACCCGAGCGGTTGGGCTAACTATGGCTACACCTTC. It is translated as CASNPSGWANYGYTF.

V is TRBV5-1 and J is TRBJ2-7; 12 positions agree with TRBD1. This CDR3 contains 19 residues. The V gene end was trimmed by 1 base and the J gene end by 5 bases; junction bases not matched to a gene: 16. Germline V gene sequence: CDR1 SGHRS, CDR2 YFSETQ. CDR3: CASSLRSRLSGDRGHEQYF. The CDR3 nucleotides read TGCGCCAGCAGCTTGAGAAGCCGCCTATCCGGGGACAGGGGGCACGAGCAGTACTTC. Complete variable domain (other parts from reference TRBV5-1 and TRBJ2-7): KAGVTQTPRYLIKTRGQQVTLSCSPISGHRSVSWYQQTPGQGLQFLFEYFSETQRNKGNFPGRFSGRQFSNSRSEMNVSTLELGDSALYLCASSLRSRLSGDRGHEQYFGPGTRLTVT.

This rearrangement joins TRBV15 to TRBJ2-7, with D perhaps matching TRBD1 (6 bases). The CDR3 totals 14 residues. Germline V gene data show CDR1 as LNHNV and CDR2 as YYDKDF (reference sequence). V gave up 1 base and J gave up 4 bases, with 11 bases separating them. In DNA form, the CDR3 reads TGTGCCACCAGCAGAGGGGCACAGGGTTACGAGCAGTACTTC. Encoded protein: CATSRGAQGYEQYF.

This rearrangement joins TRBV10-1 to TRBJ2-1; 11 nucleotides align to TRBD1. Germline loops: CDR1 WNHNN, CDR2 SYGVQD (reference sequence). The J segment lost 4 bases and the V segment lost 7 bases, leaving 12 bases of the junction unmatched. The CDR3 extends over 17 amino acids. This chain's CDR3 is CASIPPGQGELYNEQFF. Here the CDR3 DNA reads TGCGCCAGCATTCCACCGGGACAGGGGGAATTGTACAATGAGCAGTTCTTC.

V usage is TRBV5-4 and J usage is TRBJ2-1; 9 nucleotides agree with TRBD2. The CDR3 sequence is 17 residues long. The junction had 6 bases not matched to a gene; V was cut back by 0 bases and J by 2 bases. Germline V gives CDR1 SGHNT, CDR2 YYREEE (reference sequence). This CDR3 reads CASSLGLAGRTYNEQFF. In DNA, the CDR3 is TGTGCCAGCAGCTTGGGCCTAGCGGGGAGAACCTACAATGAGCAGTTCTTC.

The chain links TRBV6-5 to TRBJ2-1; D remains unclear. Trimming cost V 2 bases and J 3 bases, with 14 bases left between them. Germline V gene sequence: CDR1 MNHEY, CDR2 SVGAGI. This CDR3 is built from 16 residues. The chain's CDR3 is CASSYLRRVGYNEQFF. As DNA, the CDR3 is TGTGCCAGCAGTTACCTCCGCCGGGTGGGCTACAATGAGCAGTTCTTC.

In its sample, this clone was seen once. The genes are TRBV7-3 and TRBJ2-2; 11 bases agree with TRBD2. With V trimmed by 11 bases and J by 4 bases, 6 bases remained unmatched. CDR3 size: 14 residues. Germline lookup yields CDR1 SGHTA and CDR2 FQGTGA. The CDR3 DNA sequence: TGTGCCTGCAAGCTAGCGGGAGGCACCGGGGAGCTGTTTTTT. It encodes CACKLAGGTGELFF.

This chain connects TRBV29-1 to TRBJ2-7; possible D gene TRBD2, 7 bases. CDR1 and CDR2 (germline): SQVTM, ANQGSEA. The V gene lost 5 bases and the J gene lost 1 base, with 18 bases spanning the gap. The CDR3 is 15 residues long. The CDR3 sequence: CSVRGRGGASYEQYF. Written as DNA, the CDR3 is TGCAGCGTTAGAGGGAGGGGGGGCGCATCCTACGAGCAGTACTTC.

V is TRBV11-3 and J is TRBJ2-5; 11 nucleotides match TRBD2. This CDR3 contains 18 residues. Germline CDR1 reads SGHNT; CDR2 reads YENEEA. With 0 bases clipped from V and 5 bases from J, the junction kept 11 bases outside the gene matches. The CDR3: CASSLELAGVSNRETQYF. Written as DNA, the CDR3 is TGTGCCAGCAGCTTAGAACTAGCGGGAGTCTCGAATAGGGAGACCCAGTACTTC.

The chain joins TRBV7-2 to TRBJ1-2; TRBD1 matches at 9 bases. V was pared by 2 bases and J by 4 bases, with 8 bases of the junction left unmatched. Germline values: CDR1 SGHTA, CDR2 FQGNSA. This CDR3 is 16 amino acids long. CDR3 sequence reads: CASSLNSPGQGYGYTF. The CDR3 DNA sequence: TGTGCCAGCAGCTTAAACTCACCGGGACAGGGCTATGGCTACACCTTC.